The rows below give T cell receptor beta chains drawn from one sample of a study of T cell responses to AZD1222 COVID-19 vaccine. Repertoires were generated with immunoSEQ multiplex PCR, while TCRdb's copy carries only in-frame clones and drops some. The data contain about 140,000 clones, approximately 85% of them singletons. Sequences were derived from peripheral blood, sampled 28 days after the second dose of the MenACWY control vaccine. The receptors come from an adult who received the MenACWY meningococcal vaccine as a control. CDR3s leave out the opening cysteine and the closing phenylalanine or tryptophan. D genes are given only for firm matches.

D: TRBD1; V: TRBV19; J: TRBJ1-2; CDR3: ASSISAGQGVGYT
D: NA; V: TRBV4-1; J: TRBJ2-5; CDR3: ASSKGTPRETQY
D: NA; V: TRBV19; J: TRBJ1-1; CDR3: ASSIPVGRWGNTEAF
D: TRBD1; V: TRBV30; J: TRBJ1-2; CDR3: AWRERGRGYGYT
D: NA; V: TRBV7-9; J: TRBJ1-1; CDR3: ASSSGSVGSLRAF
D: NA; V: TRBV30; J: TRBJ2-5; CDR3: AWSSETQY
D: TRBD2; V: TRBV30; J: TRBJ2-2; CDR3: AWRGRGTSGWELF
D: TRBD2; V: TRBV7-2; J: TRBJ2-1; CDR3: ASTREVNYNEQF
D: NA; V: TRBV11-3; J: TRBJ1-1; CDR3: ASSWGVGEAF
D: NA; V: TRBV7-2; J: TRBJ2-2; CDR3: ASSLGGGLNTGELF
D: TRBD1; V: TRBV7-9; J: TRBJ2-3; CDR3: ASSTPGTGNPDTQY
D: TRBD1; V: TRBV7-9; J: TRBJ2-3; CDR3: ASSLKKQGGGDTQY
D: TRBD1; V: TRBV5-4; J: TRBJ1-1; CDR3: ASSLRQGTMNTEAF
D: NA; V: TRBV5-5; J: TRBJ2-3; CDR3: ASSDRDSGTDTQY
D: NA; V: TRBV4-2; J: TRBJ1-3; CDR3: ASSLQGGYLTGNTIY
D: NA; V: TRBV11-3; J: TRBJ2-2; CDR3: ASSPFTNTGELF
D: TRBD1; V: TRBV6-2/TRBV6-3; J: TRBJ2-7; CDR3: ASSYLGQGEY
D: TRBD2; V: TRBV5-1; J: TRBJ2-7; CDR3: ASSLAAGGSYEQY
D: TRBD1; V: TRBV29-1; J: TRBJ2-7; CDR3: SVEKGDSSYEQY
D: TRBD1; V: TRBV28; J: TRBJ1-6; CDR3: ASSSPPGQGNSPLH
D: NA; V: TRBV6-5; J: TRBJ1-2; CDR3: ASGARGPYGYT
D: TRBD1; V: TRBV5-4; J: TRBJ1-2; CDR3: ASSTAGGPDGYT
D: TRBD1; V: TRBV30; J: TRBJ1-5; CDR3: AWRTAGTGNQPQH
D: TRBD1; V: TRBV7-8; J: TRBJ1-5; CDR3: ASSPTTGFRQPQH
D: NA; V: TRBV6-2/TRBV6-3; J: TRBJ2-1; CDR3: ASSRRPGPSSYNEQF
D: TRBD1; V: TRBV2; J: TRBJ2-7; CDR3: ASRTGGNYEQY
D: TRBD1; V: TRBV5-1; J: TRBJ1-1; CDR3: ASSVDRVLEAF
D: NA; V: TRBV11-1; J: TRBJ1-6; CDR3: ASSLTGDNSPLH
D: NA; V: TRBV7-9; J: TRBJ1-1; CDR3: ASSPRTVGMNTEAF
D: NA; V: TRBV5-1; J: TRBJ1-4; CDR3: ASSPGTATNEKLF
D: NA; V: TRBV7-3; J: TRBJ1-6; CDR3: ASSSTTGSPLH
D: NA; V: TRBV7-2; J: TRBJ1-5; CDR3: ASSPTGFNQPQH
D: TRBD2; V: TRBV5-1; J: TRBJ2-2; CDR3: ASSLAGRNTGELF